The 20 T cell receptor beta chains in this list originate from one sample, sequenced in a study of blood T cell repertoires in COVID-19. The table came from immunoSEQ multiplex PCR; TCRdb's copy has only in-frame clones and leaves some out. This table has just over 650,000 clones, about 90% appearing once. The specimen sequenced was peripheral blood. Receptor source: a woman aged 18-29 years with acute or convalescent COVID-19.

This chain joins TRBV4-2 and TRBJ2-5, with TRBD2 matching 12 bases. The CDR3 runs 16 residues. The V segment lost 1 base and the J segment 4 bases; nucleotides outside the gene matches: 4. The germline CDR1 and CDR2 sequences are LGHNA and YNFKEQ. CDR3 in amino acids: CASSQGLAGGPETQYF. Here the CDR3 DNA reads TGTGCCAGCAGCCAAGGGCTAGCGGGGGGGCCAGAGACCCAGTACTTC.

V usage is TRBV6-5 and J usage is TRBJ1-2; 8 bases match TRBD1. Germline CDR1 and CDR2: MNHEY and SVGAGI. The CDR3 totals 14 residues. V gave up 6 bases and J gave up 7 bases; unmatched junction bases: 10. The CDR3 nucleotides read TGTGCCAGCAGGGCCCCCGAGACAGGGGTTGGCTACACCTTC. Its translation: CASRAPETGVGYTF.

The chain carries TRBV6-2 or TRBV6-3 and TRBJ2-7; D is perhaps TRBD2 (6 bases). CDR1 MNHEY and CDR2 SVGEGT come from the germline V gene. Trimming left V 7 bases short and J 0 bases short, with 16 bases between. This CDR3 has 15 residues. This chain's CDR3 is CASTPGDSDSYEQYF. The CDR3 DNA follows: TGTGCCAGCACCCCTGGGGACTCGGACTCCTACGAGCAGTACTTC.

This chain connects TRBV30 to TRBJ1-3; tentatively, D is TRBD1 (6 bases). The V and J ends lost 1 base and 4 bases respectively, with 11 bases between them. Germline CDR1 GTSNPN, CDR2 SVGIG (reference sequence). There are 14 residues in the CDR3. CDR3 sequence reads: CAWSEWGRGNTIYF. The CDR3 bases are TGTGCCTGGAGTGAGTGGGGGCGAGGAAACACCATATATTTT.

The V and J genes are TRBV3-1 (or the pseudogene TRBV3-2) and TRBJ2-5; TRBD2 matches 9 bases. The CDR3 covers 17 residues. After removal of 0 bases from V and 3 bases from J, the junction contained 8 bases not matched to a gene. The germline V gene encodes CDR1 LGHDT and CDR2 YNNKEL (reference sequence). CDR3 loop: CASSQEMGIAGEETQYF. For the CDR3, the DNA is TGTGCCAGCAGCCAAGAGATGGGGATAGCGGGGGAAGAGACCCAGTACTTC.

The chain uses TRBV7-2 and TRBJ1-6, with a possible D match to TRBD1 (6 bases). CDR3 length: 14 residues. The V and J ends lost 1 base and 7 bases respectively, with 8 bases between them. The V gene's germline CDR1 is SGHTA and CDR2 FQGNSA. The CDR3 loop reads CASSLERGNSPLHF. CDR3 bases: TGTGCCAGCAGCTTAGAGAGGGGGAATTCACCCCTCCACTTT. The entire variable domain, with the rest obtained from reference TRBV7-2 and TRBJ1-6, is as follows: GAGVSQSPSNKVTEKGKDVELRCDPISGHTALYWYRQSLGQGLEFLIYFQGNSAPDKSGLPSDRFSAERTGGSVSTLTIQRTQQEDSAVYLCASSLERGNSPLHFGNGTRLTVT.

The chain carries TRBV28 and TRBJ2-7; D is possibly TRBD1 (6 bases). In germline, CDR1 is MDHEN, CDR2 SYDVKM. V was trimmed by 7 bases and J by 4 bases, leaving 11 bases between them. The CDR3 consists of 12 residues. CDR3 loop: CASKNQGYEQYF. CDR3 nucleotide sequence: TGTGCCAGCAAGAACCAGGGGTACGAGCAGTACTTC. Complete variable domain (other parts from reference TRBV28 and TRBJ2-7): DVKVTQSSRYLVKRTGEKVFLECVQDMDHENMFWYRQDPGLGLRLIYFSYDVKMKEKGDIPEGYSVSREKKERFSLILESASTNQTSMYLCASKNQGYEQYFGPGTRLTVT.

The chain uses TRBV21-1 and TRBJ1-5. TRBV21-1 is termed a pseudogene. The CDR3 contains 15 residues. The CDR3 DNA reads TGTGCCAGCAGCAAATGCGTCGAGCGATTGCAGCCCCAGCATTTT. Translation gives CASSKCVERLQPQHF.

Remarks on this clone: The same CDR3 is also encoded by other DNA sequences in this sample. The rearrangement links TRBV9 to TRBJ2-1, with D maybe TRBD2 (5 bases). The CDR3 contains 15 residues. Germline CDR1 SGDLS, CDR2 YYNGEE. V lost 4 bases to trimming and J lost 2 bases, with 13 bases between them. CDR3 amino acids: CASSPTSGTYNEQFF. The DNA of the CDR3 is TGTGCCAGCAGCCCTACTTCCGGGACCTACAATGAGCAGTTCTTC.

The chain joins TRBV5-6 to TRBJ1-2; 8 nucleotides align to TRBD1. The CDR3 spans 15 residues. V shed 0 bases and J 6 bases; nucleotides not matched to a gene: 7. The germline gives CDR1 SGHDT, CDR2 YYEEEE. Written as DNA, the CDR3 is TGTGCCAGCAGCTTGGCGATGGCAGGGGGCCATGGCTACACCTTC. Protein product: CASSLAMAGGHGYTF.

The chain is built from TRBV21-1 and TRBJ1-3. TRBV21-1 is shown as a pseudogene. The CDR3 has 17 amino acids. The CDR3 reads CASSFYREGASGNTIYF. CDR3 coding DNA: TGTGCCAGCAGTTTCTACCGGGAGGGGGCGTCCGGAAACACCATATATTTT.

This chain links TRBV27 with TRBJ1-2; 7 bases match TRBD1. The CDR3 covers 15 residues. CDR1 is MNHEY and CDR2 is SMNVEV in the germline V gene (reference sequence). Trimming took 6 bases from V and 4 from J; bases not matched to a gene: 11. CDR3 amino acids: CASRDRRALSYGYTF. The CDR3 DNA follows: TGTGCCAGCAGGGACAGGAGGGCCCTGAGCTATGGCTACACCTTC.

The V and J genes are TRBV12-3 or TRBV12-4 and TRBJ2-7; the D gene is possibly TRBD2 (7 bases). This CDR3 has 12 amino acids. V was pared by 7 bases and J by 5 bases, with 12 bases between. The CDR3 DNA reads TGTGCCAGCACCCGAGGGGGGGACGAGCAGTACTTC. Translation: CASTRGGDEQYF.

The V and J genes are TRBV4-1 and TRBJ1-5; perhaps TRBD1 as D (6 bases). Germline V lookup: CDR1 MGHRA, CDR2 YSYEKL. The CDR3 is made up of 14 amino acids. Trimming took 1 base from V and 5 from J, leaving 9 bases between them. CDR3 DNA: TGCGCCAGCAGCCAAGGGGGGCTCGATCAGCCCCAGCATTTT. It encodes CASSQGGLDQPQHF.

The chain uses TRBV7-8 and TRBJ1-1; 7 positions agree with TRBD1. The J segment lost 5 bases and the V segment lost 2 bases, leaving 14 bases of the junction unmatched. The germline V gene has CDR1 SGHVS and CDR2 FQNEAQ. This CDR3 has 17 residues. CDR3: CASSLLPPDRRDTEAFF. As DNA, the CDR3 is TGTGCCAGCAGCTTATTACCGCCGGACAGGCGAGATACTGAAGCTTTCTTT.

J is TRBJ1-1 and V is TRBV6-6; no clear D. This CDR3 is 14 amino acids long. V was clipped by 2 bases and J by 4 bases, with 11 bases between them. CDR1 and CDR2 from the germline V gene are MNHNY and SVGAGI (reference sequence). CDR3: CASSYREGGTEAFF. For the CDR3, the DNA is TGTGCCAGCAGTTACCGGGAGGGAGGCACTGAAGCTTTCTTT.

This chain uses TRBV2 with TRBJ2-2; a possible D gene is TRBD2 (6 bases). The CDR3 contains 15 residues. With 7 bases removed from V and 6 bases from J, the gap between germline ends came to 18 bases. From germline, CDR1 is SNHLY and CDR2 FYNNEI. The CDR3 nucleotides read TGTGCCAGCACGGAGGGCTTTTTCCAAGCCGGGGAGCTGTTTTTT. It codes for CASTEGFFQAGELFF.

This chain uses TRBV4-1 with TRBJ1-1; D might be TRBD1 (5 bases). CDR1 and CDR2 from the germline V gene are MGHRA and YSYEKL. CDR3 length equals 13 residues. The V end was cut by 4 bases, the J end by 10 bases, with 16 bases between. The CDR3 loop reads CASSPWGTTGAFF. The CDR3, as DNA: TGCGCCAGCAGCCCATGGGGCACCACCGGAGCTTTCTTT.

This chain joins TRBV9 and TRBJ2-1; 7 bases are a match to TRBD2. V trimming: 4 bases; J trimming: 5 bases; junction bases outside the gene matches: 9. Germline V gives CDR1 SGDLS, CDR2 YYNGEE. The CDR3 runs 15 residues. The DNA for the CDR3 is TGTGCCAGCAGCACGGGACTACCGTACGACAATGAGCAGTTCTTC. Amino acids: CASSTGLPYDNEQFF.

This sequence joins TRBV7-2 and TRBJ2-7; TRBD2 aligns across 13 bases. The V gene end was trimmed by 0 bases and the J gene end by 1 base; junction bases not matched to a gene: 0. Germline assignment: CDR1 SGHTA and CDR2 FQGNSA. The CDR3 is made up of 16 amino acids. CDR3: CASSLATSGGSYEQYF. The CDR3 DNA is TGTGCCAGCAGCTTAGCGACTAGCGGGGGGTCCTACGAGCAGTACTTC.